This T cell receptor (beta chain) appears in the sequencing data of a study of vaccination effects on CD4 cells after COVID-19. Study-wide results and caveats: The authors studied few convalescent patients and collected no early post-infection timepoints.

The assay was immunoSEQ multiplex PCR, and TCRdb's table has in-frame clones only and misses some. The table records 50,000 to 60,000 clones, over 60% of them present only once. Isolating CD4+ T cells followed less than 12 days of culture. As regards this clone: Its matching antigen is unknown.

The germline gives CDR1 LGHDT, CDR2 YNNKEL (reference sequence). Trimming at V came to 4 bases and at J to 2 bases, leaving 6 bases not matched to a gene. CDR3 length: 16 amino acids. The receptor comes from a human donor who received a COVID-19 vaccine. The source was CD4+ T cells from PBMCs cultured without peptide, collected before COVID-19 vaccination. The genes are TRBV3-1 (or the pseudogene TRBV3-2) and TRBJ2-1; 9 positions match TRBD2. CDR3 protein: CASSLRLAGPYNEQFF. The CDR3 DNA is TGTGCCAGCAGCCTACGTCTAGCGGGACCCTACAATGAGCAGTTCTTC.